This T cell receptor (beta chain) is from a study of blood T cell repertoires in COVID-19. Sequencing was performed with immunoSEQ multiplex PCR; in TCRdb, only in-frame clones are kept and a portion is missing. The sample holds under 130,000 clones, roughly 84% seen once. Trimming pared 3 bases from V and 4 bases from J, leaving 18 bases between. The germline gives CDR1 KGHSH, CDR2 LQKENI. The CDR3 is 16 residues long. This TCR was sampled from a human donor in a cohort sampled during active COVID-19. V gene TRBV18 combines with J gene TRBJ2-5; tentatively, D is TRBD2 (6 bases). What was sequenced was peripheral blood. As DNA, the CDR3 is TGTGCCAGCTCACCTCCCGGAGGGGCCCTTGCAGAGACCCAGTACTTC. It yields the protein CASSPPGGALAETQYF.